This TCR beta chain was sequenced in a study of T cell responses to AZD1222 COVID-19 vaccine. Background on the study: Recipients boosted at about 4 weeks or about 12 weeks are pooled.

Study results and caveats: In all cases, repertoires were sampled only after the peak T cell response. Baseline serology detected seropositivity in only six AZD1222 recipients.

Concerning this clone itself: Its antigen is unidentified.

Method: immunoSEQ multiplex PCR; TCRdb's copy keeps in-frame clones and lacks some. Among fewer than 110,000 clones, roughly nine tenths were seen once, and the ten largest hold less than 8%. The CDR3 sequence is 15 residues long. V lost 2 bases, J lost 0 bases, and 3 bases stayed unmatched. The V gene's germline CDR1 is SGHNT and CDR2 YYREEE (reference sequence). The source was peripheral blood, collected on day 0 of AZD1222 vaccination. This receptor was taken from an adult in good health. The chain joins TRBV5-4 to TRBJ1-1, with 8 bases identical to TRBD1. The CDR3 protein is CASSLRTGLNTEAFF. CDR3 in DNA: TGTGCCAGCAGCTTACGGACAGGGCTGAACACTGAAGCTTTCTTT.